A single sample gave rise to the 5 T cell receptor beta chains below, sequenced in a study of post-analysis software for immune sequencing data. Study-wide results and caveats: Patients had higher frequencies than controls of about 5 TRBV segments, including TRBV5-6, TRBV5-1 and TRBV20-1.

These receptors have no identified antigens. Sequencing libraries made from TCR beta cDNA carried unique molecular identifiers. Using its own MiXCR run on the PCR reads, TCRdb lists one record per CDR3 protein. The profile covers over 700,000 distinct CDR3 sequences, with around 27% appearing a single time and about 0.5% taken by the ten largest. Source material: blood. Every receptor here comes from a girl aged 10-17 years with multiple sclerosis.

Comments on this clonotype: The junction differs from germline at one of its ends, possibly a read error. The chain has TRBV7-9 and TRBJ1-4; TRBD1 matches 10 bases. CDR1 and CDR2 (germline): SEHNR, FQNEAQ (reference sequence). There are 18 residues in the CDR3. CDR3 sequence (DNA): TGTGCCATCAGCTTAGCGCTCGGACAGGGGGGCCCCAATGAAAAACTGTTTTTT. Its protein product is CAISLALGQGGPNEKLFF. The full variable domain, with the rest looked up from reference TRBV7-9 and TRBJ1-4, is DTGVSQNPRHKITKRGQNVTFRCDPISEHNRLYWYRQTLGQGPEFLTYFQNEAQLEKSRLLSDRFSAERPKGSFSTLEIQRTEQGDSAMYLCAISLALGQGGPNEKLFFGSGTQLSVL.

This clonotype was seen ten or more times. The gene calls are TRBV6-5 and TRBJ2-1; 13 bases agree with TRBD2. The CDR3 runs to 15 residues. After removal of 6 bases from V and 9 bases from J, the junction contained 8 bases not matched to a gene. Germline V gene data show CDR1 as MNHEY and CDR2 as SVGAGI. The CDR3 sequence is CASSYGLAGVAEQFF. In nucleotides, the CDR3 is TGTGCCAGCAGCTACGGACTAGCGGGAGTGGCTGAGCAGTTCTTC.

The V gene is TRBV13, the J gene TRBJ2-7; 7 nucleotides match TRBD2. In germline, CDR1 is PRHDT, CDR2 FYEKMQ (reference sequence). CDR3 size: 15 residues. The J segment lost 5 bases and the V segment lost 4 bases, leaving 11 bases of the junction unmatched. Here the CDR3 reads CASSSVGRSSHEQYF. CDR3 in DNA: TGTGCCAGCAGCTCCGTCGGGAGGTCGAGCCACGAGCAGTACTTC.

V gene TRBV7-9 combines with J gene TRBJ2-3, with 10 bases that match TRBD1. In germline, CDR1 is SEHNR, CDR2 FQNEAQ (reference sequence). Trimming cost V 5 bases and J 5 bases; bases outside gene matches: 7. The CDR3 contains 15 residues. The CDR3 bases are TGTGCCAGCAGCCAAAGACAGGGGGCCGAAGATACGCAGTATTTT. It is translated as CASSQRQGAEDTQYF.

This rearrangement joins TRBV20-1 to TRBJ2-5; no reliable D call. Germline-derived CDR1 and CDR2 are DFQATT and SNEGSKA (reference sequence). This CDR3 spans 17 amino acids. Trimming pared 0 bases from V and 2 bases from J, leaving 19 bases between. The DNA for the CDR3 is TGCAGTGCTAGAGATTGGCGCGCAGCCAGTCATCAAGAGACCCAGTACTTC. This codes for CSARDWRAASHQETQYF.